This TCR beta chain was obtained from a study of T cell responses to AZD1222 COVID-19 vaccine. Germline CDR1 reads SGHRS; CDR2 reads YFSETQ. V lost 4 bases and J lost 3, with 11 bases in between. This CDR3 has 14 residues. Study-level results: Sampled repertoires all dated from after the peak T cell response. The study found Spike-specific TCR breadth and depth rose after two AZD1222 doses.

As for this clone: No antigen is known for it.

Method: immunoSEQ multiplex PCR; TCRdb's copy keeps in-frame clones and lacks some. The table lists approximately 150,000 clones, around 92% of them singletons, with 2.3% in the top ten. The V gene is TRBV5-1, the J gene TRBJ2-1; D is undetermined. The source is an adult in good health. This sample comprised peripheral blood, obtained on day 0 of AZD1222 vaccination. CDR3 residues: CASSAGVGYNEQFF. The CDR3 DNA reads TGCGCCAGCAGCGCCGGCGTGGGCTACAATGAGCAGTTCTTC.